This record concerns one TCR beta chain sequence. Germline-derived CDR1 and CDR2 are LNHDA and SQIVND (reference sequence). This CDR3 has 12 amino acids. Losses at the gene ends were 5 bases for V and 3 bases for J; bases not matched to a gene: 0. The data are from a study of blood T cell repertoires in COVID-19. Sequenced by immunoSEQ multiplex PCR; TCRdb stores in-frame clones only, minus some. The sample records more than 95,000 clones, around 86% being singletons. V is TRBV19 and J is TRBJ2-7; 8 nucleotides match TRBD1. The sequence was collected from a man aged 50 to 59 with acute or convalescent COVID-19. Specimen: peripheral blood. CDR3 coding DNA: TGTGCCAGTAGTGGACAGGGCTACGAGCAGTACTTC. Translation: CASSGQGYEQYF.